Below, 27 T cell receptor beta chains from the same sample are listed, as sequenced in a study of blood T cell repertoires in COVID-19. Method: immunoSEQ multiplex PCR; TCRdb's copy keeps in-frame clones and lacks some. The sample has more than 55,000 clones, 75% to 90% seen once. The sequenced sample consisted of peripheral blood. The source of these receptors is a woman aged 55 to 70 with COVID-19, enrolled during active disease.

The chain recombines TRBV6-2 or TRBV6-3 with TRBJ2-1; TRBD2 matches 13 bases. The length of the CDR3 is 16 residues. Per the germline V gene, CDR1 is MNHEY and CDR2 is SVGEGT. Trimming at V came to 5 bases and at J to 6 bases, leaving 7 bases not matched to a gene. In DNA, the CDR3 is TGTGCCAGCAGTCCCTGGACTAGCGGGAGTGTCAATGAGCAGTTCTTC. This sequence encodes CASSPWTSGSVNEQFF.

The V gene is TRBV9, the J gene TRBJ1-3; D is perhaps TRBD1 (5 bases). The CDR3 extends over 15 amino acids. V was trimmed by 0 bases and J by 4 bases, leaving 11 bases between them. CDR1 and CDR2 from the germline V gene are SGDLS and YYNGEE. CDR3 protein: CASSVDKGHGNTIYF. CDR3 coding DNA: TGTGCCAGCAGCGTAGACAAGGGGCACGGAAACACCATATATTTT.

This clone was recorded once. V is TRBV10-1 and J is TRBJ2-2; unclear D gene. Looked up from germline, CDR1 is WNHNN and CDR2 is SYGVQD (reference sequence). Trimming left V 4 bases short and J 8 bases short, with 8 bases between. The CDR3 sequence is 12 residues long. The CDR3 loop is CASSAAVGELFF. The CDR3 nucleotides read TGCGCCAGCAGTGCGGCGGTGGGGGAGCTGTTTTTT.

This clone was counted a few times. The rearrangement joins TRBV6-5 to TRBJ1-2; 11 nucleotides line up with TRBD1. Germline CDR1 reads MNHEY; CDR2 reads SVGAGI. The CDR3 is 15 amino acids. J was trimmed by 8 bases and V by 6 bases; bases with no gene match: 11. The CDR3 DNA sequence: TGTGCCAGCAGGCCCCCCGGACAGGGGGCGTTGGGCTACACCTTC. It yields the protein CASRPPGQGALGYTF.

The V and J genes are TRBV27 and TRBJ1-5; D unresolved. V lost 8 bases, J lost 4 bases, and 15 bases lay in between. The CDR3 length is 14 residues. Per germline, CDR1 MNHEY and CDR2 SMNVEV (reference sequence). CDR3 coding DNA: TGTGCCAGCTCCCCCCCAGGTTGGAATCAGCCCCAGCATTTT. This translates into CASSPPGWNQPQHF.

This clone has a single count. The chain links TRBV30 to TRBJ2-7; 8 bases match TRBD2. The V segment lost 5 bases and the J segment 2 bases; nucleotides outside the gene matches: 2. There are 12 residues in the CDR3. Germline lookup yields CDR1 GTSNPN and CDR2 SVGIG (reference sequence). The CDR3 protein is CAWGREAYEQYF. The CDR3 DNA reads as TGTGCCTGGGGGCGGGAGGCCTACGAGCAGTACTTC.

The gene calls are TRBV18 and TRBJ1-5, with TRBD1 identical over 8 bases. V shed 5 bases and J 7 bases; nucleotides not matched to a gene: 13. Germline V gene lookup returns CDR1 KGHSH and CDR2 LQKENI. The CDR3 has 16 residues. CDR3 DNA sequence: TGTGCCAGCTCAGCGGACAGGGTGGATTTGACCCAGCCCCAGCATTTT. It encodes CASSADRVDLTQPQHF.

V gene TRBV5-6 combines with J gene TRBJ2-2; 8 nucleotides agree with TRBD2. The germline V gene encodes CDR1 SGHDT and CDR2 YYEEEE. This CDR3 spans 16 amino acids. Germline trimming cut 2 bases from V and 5 bases from J; bases unmatched to any gene: 8. The CDR3 is CASSFPSGRQTGELFF. CDR3 nucleotide sequence: TGTGCCAGCAGCTTTCCCAGCGGGAGACAAACCGGGGAGCTGTTTTTT.

V usage is TRBV6-2 or TRBV6-3 and J usage is TRBJ2-2; TRBD1 matches at 7 bases. The V and J ends lost 0 bases and 2 bases, in that order; junction bases with no gene match: 9. CDR3 size: 18 residues. CDR1 is MNHEY, CDR2 SVGEGT, per germline. CDR3 residues: CASSYSRGQYGNTGELFF. CDR3 sequence (DNA): TGTGCCAGCAGTTACTCGAGGGGACAGTACGGTAACACCGGGGAGCTGTTTTTT.

V usage is TRBV4-3 and J usage is TRBJ1-3, with unresolved D. Germline CDR1 reads LGHNA; CDR2 reads YSLEER. The CDR3 is 16 amino acids. V dropped 3 bases and J dropped 0 bases, with 12 bases sitting between them. CDR3 DNA sequence: TGCGCCAGCAGCCACCTCGGAGGGAGCTCTGGAAACACCATATATTTT. Translation gives CASSHLGGSSGNTIYF.

The rearrangement joins TRBV18 to TRBJ2-5; 7 nucleotides match TRBD1. Per the germline V gene, CDR1 is KGHSH and CDR2 is LQKENI. The V segment lost 3 bases and the J segment 5 bases; nucleotides outside the gene matches: 12. The CDR3 consists of 16 residues. The CDR3 region has the DNA TGTGCCAGCTCACCGATCGGCAGGGGGTTGAGTGAGACCCAGTACTTC. Protein sequence: CASSPIGRGLSETQYF.

The chain links TRBV11-3 to TRBJ2-7; 11 bases map to TRBD1. Germline CDR1 is SGHNT and CDR2 is YENEEA. V dropped 5 bases and J dropped 3; count of bases not matched to a gene: 15. There are 18 residues in the CDR3. CDR3 coding DNA: TGTGCCAGCAGCCCTCGTAGGACAGGGGGCGGTGGATTCTACGAGCAGTACTTC. Translated: CASSPRRTGGGGFYEQYF.

The rearrangement joins TRBV6-5 to TRBJ1-2, with 12 nucleotides matching TRBD1. CDR3 length equals 15 residues. The junction had 3 bases not matched to a gene; V was cut back by 0 bases and J by 7 bases. Germline assignment: CDR1 MNHEY and CDR2 SVGAGI. Here the CDR3 reads CASSYSGQGAVGYTF. The CDR3 DNA sequence: TGTGCCAGCAGTTACTCGGGACAGGGGGCGGTTGGCTACACCTTC.

This clone is a singleton in its sample. CDR3 in amino acids: CASGREGLEQYF. Here the CDR3 DNA reads TGTGCCAGCGGGAGGGAGGGCCTCGAGCAGTACTTC. The rearrangement joins TRBV27 to TRBJ2-7, with 7 bases that match TRBD2. Losses at the gene ends were 8 bases for V and 6 bases for J; bases not matched to a gene: 7. Per the germline V gene, CDR1 is MNHEY and CDR2 is SMNVEV (reference sequence). The CDR3 covers 12 residues.

The genes are TRBV7-2 and TRBJ2-3, with D possibly being TRBD2 (5 bases). Germline V gene lookup returns CDR1 SGHTA and CDR2 FQGNSA. V gave up 1 base and J gave up 15 bases, with 14 bases separating them. The CDR3 runs 12 residues. CDR3 residues: CASSLVSALLYF. In DNA form, the CDR3 reads TGTGCCAGCAGCTTAGTTAGCGCCCTTTTATATTTT.

The V call is TRBV19, the J call TRBJ2-7, with a possible D match to TRBD1 (6 bases). Trimming removed 6 bases at V and 3 bases at J, with 15 bases between. Looked up from germline, CDR1 is LNHDA and CDR2 is SQIVND (reference sequence). The CDR3 totals 14 residues. For the CDR3, the DNA is TGTGCCAGTAGGGCCCGACAGGAAAGCTACGAGCAGTACTTC. The encoded protein is CASRARQESYEQYF.

This chain links TRBV15 with TRBJ2-1; TRBD2 agrees at 10 bases. Germline V gene lookup returns CDR1 LNHNV and CDR2 YYDKDF (reference sequence). CDR3 length: 19 amino acids. The junction had 10 bases not matched to a gene; V was cut back by 0 bases and J by 2 bases. As DNA, the CDR3 is TGTGCCACCAGCAGAGATCGAGCTAGCGGGAGATTTACCTACAATGAGCAGTTCTTC. It is translated as CATSRDRASGRFTYNEQFF. The variable domain in full, completed from reference TRBV15 and TRBJ2-1, reads DAMVIQNPRYQVTQFGKPVTLSCSQTLNHNVMYWYQQKSSQAPKLLFHYYDKDFNNEADTPDNFQSRRPNTSFCFLDIRSPGLGDTAMYLCATSRDRASGRFTYNEQFFGPGTRLTVL.

This chain joins TRBV19 and TRBJ2-1, with 8 bases that match TRBD2. V was clipped by 3 bases and J by 8 bases; unmatched bases: 6. The CDR3 extends over 14 amino acids. Germline values: CDR1 LNHDA, CDR2 SQIVND (reference sequence). This CDR3 reads CASSIGLAVDEQFF. CDR3 DNA: TGTGCCAGTAGTATTGGACTAGCTGTCGATGAGCAGTTCTTC.

This clone appeared once. This chain joins TRBV5-1 and TRBJ2-7; tentative D call: TRBD2 (6 bases). Per germline, CDR1 SGHRS and CDR2 YFSETQ. Trimming took 4 bases from V and 3 from J, leaving 11 bases between them. The CDR3 covers 13 residues. The CDR3 is CASSPMGGYEQYF. Here the CDR3 DNA reads TGCGCCAGCAGCCCTATGGGGGGCTACGAGCAGTACTTC. The complete variable domain, with remaining parts taken from reference TRBV5-1 and TRBJ2-7, reads KAGVTQTPRYLIKTRGQQVTLSCSPISGHRSVSWYQQTPGQGLQFLFEYFSETQRNKGNFPGRFSGRQFSNSRSEMNVSTLELGDSALYLCASSPMGGYEQYFGPGTRLTVT.

The chain recombines TRBV18 with TRBJ1-2; D is possibly TRBD1 (5 bases). The CDR3 spans 14 residues. From germline, CDR1 is KGHSH and CDR2 LQKENI. V lost 8 bases, J lost 2 bases, and 15 bases lay in between. CDR3 DNA sequence: TGTGCCAGCCTACCTGAGGCAGGGAACTATGGCTACACCTTC. Encoded protein: CASLPEAGNYGYTF.

The chain employs TRBV11-3 and TRBJ2-1; maybe TRBD2 (6 bases). CDR1 and CDR2 (germline): SGHNT, YENEEA. V was clipped by 4 bases and J by 8 bases, with 12 bases between them. This CDR3 is built from 13 residues. The CDR3 DNA reads TGTGCCAGCAGCTCCGGACCGGGGGATGAGCAGTTCTTC. Its protein is CASSSGPGDEQFF.

The V and J genes are TRBV7-9 and TRBJ2-5; 8 positions match TRBD2. V lost 0 bases and J lost 5; bases outside the gene matches: 8. This CDR3 has 16 residues. The germline V gene has CDR1 SEHNR and CDR2 FQNEAQ (reference sequence). In nucleotides, the CDR3 is TGTGCCAGCAGCTTAGCCGTCGGGGTAGCGGGGGAGACCCAGTACTTC. This codes for CASSLAVGVAGETQYF.

The sample holds one count of this clone. The rearrangement joins TRBV7-9 to TRBJ1-2; D not certain. V was trimmed by 2 bases and J by 4 bases, leaving 8 bases between them. There are 13 residues in the CDR3. CDR1 is SEHNR, CDR2 FQNEAQ, per germline (reference sequence). As DNA, the CDR3 is TGTGCCAGCAGCTTATTAGGGAGCTATGGCTACACCTTC. Its translation is CASSLLGSYGYTF.

The chain joins TRBV19 to TRBJ1-2, with 7 nucleotides matching TRBD1. The CDR3 is 16 amino acids. Germline V lookup: CDR1 LNHDA, CDR2 SQIVND (reference sequence). V dropped 9 bases and J dropped 8; count of bases not matched to a gene: 21. CDR3 residues: CASSSRTGFPVGGYTF. Here the CDR3 DNA reads TGTGCCAGCTCTTCCCGGACAGGATTCCCTGTCGGGGGCTACACCTTC.

Remarks on this clone: The junction departs from germline at one end; a sequencing error may be responsible. This rearrangement joins TRBV9 to TRBJ2-7; perhaps TRBD2 as D (6 bases). The CDR3 spans 15 residues. CDR1 is SGDLS and CDR2 is YYNGEE in the germline V gene. The CDR3 region has the DNA TGTGCCAGCAGCGTAGTAGGAGGGCCCTCCCACGAGCAGTACTTC. Translating it yields CASSVVGGPSHEQYF.

This clone was seen only a few times. The J gene is TRBJ2-7, the V gene TRBV4-1; 9 bases agree with TRBD2. This CDR3 contains 18 residues. Germline CDR1 MGHRA, CDR2 YSYEKL. Germline trimming cut 3 bases from V and 2 bases from J; bases unmatched to any gene: 14. The CDR3: CASSHTLAGTSLPYEQYF. CDR3 DNA: TGCGCCAGCAGCCATACCTTAGCCGGGACTAGCCTCCCCTACGAGCAGTACTTC.

The V call is TRBV29-1, the J call TRBJ1-1; D perhaps matches TRBD1 (5 bases). Trimming took off 6 bases at V and 4 bases at J, with 18 bases between the two ends. Germline values: CDR1 SQVTM, CDR2 ANQGSEA. CDR3 size: 14 residues. The CDR3 nucleotides are TGCAGCGTCGCGCCCGGGGGGGGTAGCACTGAAGCTTTCTTT. Protein: CSVAPGGGSTEAFF.